This T cell receptor (beta chain) appears in the sequencing data of a study of shared clonotypes between healthy human individuals (dated by TCRdb to the early 2020s). With regard to the full study: The cohort comprised a couple of women and a few men aged 18 to 49 years. Different laboratories and diverse techniques were used to prepare libraries and sequence TCR repertoires, to increase sequencing depth and limit assay-specific biases. The study deeply sequenced blood TCR repertoires of about five healthy adults to estimate repertoire size and the extent of clonotype sharing between individuals. Each donor's leukapheresis produced roughly between roughly 0.94 and 9.5 billion PBMCs. For each donor, CD4 naive and CD4 memory were each given three plates, CD8 naive was given two plates, and CD8 memory was given one plate. What the work shows at the level of the full study, not this receptor alone: Sampling was restricted to blood, and TCR repertoires in tissue are likely to differ from TCR repertoires in blood. Incomplete sequencing was indicated by rarefaction of sorted-subset datasets, despite the large sequencing depth. Higher generation probabilities were observed for clonotypes shared by all four sorted-subset donors than for non-shared clonotypes. Based on pairwise subsampling, the degree of clonotype sharing among donors was expected to be affected by sequencing depth. When a handful of donors were compared, the shared fraction of clonotypes was 5% to 6.5% for naive CD4, 3.5% for naive CD8, 2.3% for memory CD4, and 0.3% to 0.5% for memory CD8. Naive subsets generally had larger estimated clonotype richness than memory subsets did. Because the study included only a small number of donors, the genetic and exposure-history diversity represented was limited.

On this clone itself: No cognate antigen has been identified for it. No clone much larger than this one lies a single base away; base qualities are absent.

TCR CDR3 regions were amplified from genomic DNA by multiplex PCR using the deep immunoSEQ assay. For each cell subset, the extracted genomic DNA was distributed evenly across all wells of several immunoSEQ 96-well plates, and each plate served as one replicate. Each replicate PCR for sorted subsets received around 0.2 ug genomic DNA, equal to roughly 33,000 T cell genomes. Purified libraries were quantified with a Qubit 3.0 fluorometer, sized on a Bioanalyzer 2100, and re-quantified with the KAPA Library Quantification kit. Every immunoSEQ 96-well plate was sequenced on a separate single-read 150-cycle Illumina NextSeq 550 flow cell. As for the original processing: Because the immunoSEQ output held only junctional sequences and lacked quality scores, the filtering could not match the filtering applied to full-length reads. To assign V/J genes and CDR3, sequences were annotated against IMGT germline references using PyIR, a Python wrapper for IgBLAST v1.9. Reads with weak V/J assignments (E-value above 1e-6), missing CDR3, stop codons, out-of-frame junctions, or ambiguous translated residues were removed. V3J clonotypes were defined as sequences sharing an identical inferred V gene, J gene, and CDR3 amino acid sequence. Percentage overlap between repertoires was computed as shared unique clonotypes divided by the size of the smaller repertoire. Repertoire richness was assessed with RTK rarefaction, the Chao1 estimator, and Recon v2.1 estimates of unobserved clonotypes. Generation probabilities were computed with OLGA for all TCRbeta clonotypes obtained by the gDNA method from several donors. Here the immuneACCESS table is served through TCRdb, limited to in-frame sequences with V and J called. Missing clones are a known gap in these copies; in checked studies unresolved V genes cover under half, and the rest lacks a known reason. V, J and clone size are taken as reported in that table, and D and trimming were inferred from the DNA itself. The sample table shows about 2.4 million clones, and approximately 94% are seen once. Clones ranked in the top ten supply more than 0.35% of the sample.

The donors were healthy, HIV-negative adults who had no recently reported acute infections or vaccinations. Only Caucasian adults living in Nashville, Tennessee, USA were represented among the donors. CD4+ T cells were enriched by magnetic negative selection, after which naive cells were positively selected on CD45RA and the negative fraction was taken as the memory subset. After blood collection by leukapheresis, PBMCs were isolated using Ficoll-Histopaque density gradient centrifugation and then cryopreserved in the vapor phase of liquid nitrogen. Analytical flow cytometry was used to check the purity and quantity of every magnetically sorted T cell population. Each sorted fraction had its genomic DNA isolated and then quantified by UV absorbance on a Nanodrop 2000c. The V end loses 7 bases and the J end loses 2 bases, and a stretch of 11 bases separates them. In the germline V gene, CDR1 corresponds to MNHNS and CDR2 to SASEGT. Taken from cysteine to phenylalanine, the CDR3 has 13 residues. CDR3 DNA is the only sequence kept; it has 39 bases, read in frame from the first base.

The sequencing sample was made of naive CD4+ T cells from PBMCs. In the paper's terms, the cell subset or site label means: CD45RA+ positively selected. This TCR was recovered from a man aged 18 to 30 in good health. Some clones in this sample may be carry-over from other donors' samples. The V and J genes are TRBV6-1 and TRBJ2-5; the D gene cannot be named for sure. The CDR3 protein sequence reads: CASTTGPQETQYF. Read as DNA, the sequence is TGTGCCAGCACCACGGGTCCACAAGAGACCCAGTACTTC.